The next 18 T cell receptor beta chains were all read from a single sample in a study of T cell repertoires in cytomegalovirus infection (dated by TCRdb to 2018 to 2020). Which antigens these TCRs recognize remains unknown. Sequencing relied on an Illumina HiSeq 1500. TCRdb handled the public reads itself, with Q25 trimming in fastp and clone calling in MiXCR, and kept productive beta chains. Rows are combined by CDR3 protein, so each entry shows the most common genes and DNA. This sample comprises roughly 45,000 distinct CDR3 sequences, 20% of them detected only once. The biggest ten clones account for 15% to 20% of the sample. Specimen: PBMCs, sequenced either directly or after in vitro stimulation (not recorded which). Receptor source: a human donor in good health (CMV status not recorded). Some clones in this sample may be carry-over from other donors' samples.

The table lists this clonotype with a few counts. V and J are TRBV7-9 and TRBJ2-1; D is unresolved. Germline V lookup: CDR1 SEHNR, CDR2 FQNEAQ (reference sequence). The germline V and J ends were trimmed by 0 bases and 1 base, with 4 bases remaining between them. CDR3 length: 14 residues. In DNA, the CDR3 is TGTGCCAGCAGCTTAGCGGGTTCCTACAATGAGCAGTTCTTC. Amino acid sequence: CASSLAGSYNEQFF.

This clonotype showed up just a few times. This rearrangement joins TRBV12-3 or TRBV12-4 to TRBJ2-7; 12 nucleotides match TRBD1. Trimming cost V 5 bases and J 6 bases; bases outside gene matches: 2. The CDR3 loop spans 13 amino acids. The CDR3: CASSPGQGAEQYF. As DNA, the CDR3 is TGTGCCAGCAGTCCGGGACAGGGGGCCGAGCAGTACTTC.

This clonotype came up many times. The rearrangement uses TRBV6-5 and TRBJ2-7; D ambiguous. V lost 2 bases to trimming and J lost 3 bases, with 14 bases between them. Germline lookup yields CDR1 MNHEY and CDR2 SVGAGI. The CDR3 has 15 residues. The CDR3 here is CASSYPRLGGYEQYF. The CDR3 coding sequence is TGTGCCAGCAGTTACCCCCGCTTGGGTGGCTACGAGCAGTACTTC.

V usage is TRBV20-1 and J usage is TRBJ2-1; no definite D call. This CDR3 is built from 15 residues. V lost 0 bases, J lost 4 bases, and 13 bases lay in between. Germline lookup yields CDR1 DFQATT and CDR2 SNEGSKA (reference sequence). CDR3 in amino acids: CSARDAVKPYNEQFF. The CDR3 nucleotides are TGCAGTGCTAGAGATGCTGTGAAACCGTACAATGAGCAGTTCTTC.

The chain recombines TRBV6-6 with TRBJ2-7; 10 bases are shared with TRBD2. Germline lookup yields CDR1 MNHNY and CDR2 SVGAGI (reference sequence). CDR3 length: 17 amino acids. V gave up 4 bases and J gave up 6 bases; unmatched junction bases: 15. Here the CDR3 reads CASSFNSGGPPRGEQYF. CDR3 bases: TGTGCCAGCAGTTTCAATAGCGGGGGGCCTCCTCGGGGCGAGCAGTACTTC.

The V and J genes are TRBV7-2 and TRBJ2-1; 7 nucleotides line up with TRBD1. CDR1 and CDR2 (germline): SGHTA, FQGNSA. With V trimmed by 5 bases and J by 6 bases, 7 bases remained unmatched. There are 14 residues in the CDR3. Here the CDR3 DNA reads TGTGCCAGCAGCCAGACAGGGATCGCCAATGAGCAGTTCTTC. This translates into CASSQTGIANEQFF.

This clonotype was detected ten times or more. This chain links TRBV7-9 with TRBJ2-3; 9 nucleotides line up with TRBD2. CDR1 is SEHNR, CDR2 FQNEAQ, per germline (reference sequence). CDR3 length equals 16 residues. The J segment lost 8 bases and the V segment lost 5 bases, leaving 14 bases of the junction unmatched. The CDR3 DNA follows: TGTGCCAGCAGCCCGCGACTAGCGGTCGTTGTACTTACGCAGTATTTT. Translation gives CASSPRLAVVVLTQYF.

Ten or more counts support this clonotype. The chain carries TRBV24-1 and TRBJ1-4; D unresolved. V was pared by 2 bases and J by 0 bases, with 18 bases between. Germline CDR1 is KGHDR and CDR2 is SFDVKD. The CDR3 is 19 residues long. The CDR3 nucleotides read TGTGCCACCAGTGATTCCAGGCGGGATCGTGGGGCAACTAATGAAAAACTGTTTTTT. Protein sequence: CATSDSRRDRGATNEKLFF.

This clonotype was picked up many times. The J gene is TRBJ1-5, the V gene TRBV28, with D tentatively TRBD1 (6 bases). The germline gives CDR1 MDHEN, CDR2 SYDVKM. The CDR3 is 14 residues long. The ends were cut back, 6 bases at V and 9 bases at J, with 18 bases in the middle. CDR3 bases: TGTGCCAGCAGACTATCTGGGGGGCGGGGGCCCCAGCATTTT. Translating gives CASRLSGGRGPQHF.

The chain has TRBV24-1 and TRBJ2-2, with D hard to call. CDR1 KGHDR and CDR2 SFDVKD come from the germline V gene. The germline V and J ends were trimmed by 4 bases and 10 bases, with 12 bases remaining between them. CDR3 size: 13 residues. Written as DNA, the CDR3 is TGTGCCACCAGTGACCCGTCGCGTACGGAGCTGTTTTTT. Protein sequence: CATSDPSRTELFF.

The chain couples TRBV7-2 to TRBJ2-5, with 10 bases identical to TRBD1. With V trimmed by 5 bases and J by 1 base, 4 bases remained unmatched. The CDR3 spans 15 residues. Germline V gene sequence: CDR1 SGHTA, CDR2 FQGNSA. The CDR3 sequence: CASSPGQGVQETQYF. In DNA, the CDR3 is TGTGCCAGCAGCCCAGGACAGGGGGTCCAAGAGACCCAGTACTTC. The full variable domain, completed using reference TRBV7-2 and TRBJ2-5, is GAGVSQSPSNKVTEKGKDVELRCDPISGHTALYWYRQSLGQGLEFLIYFQGNSAPDKSGLPSDRFSAERTGGSVSTLTIQRTQQEDSAVYLCASSPGQGVQETQYFGPGTRLLVL.

This clonotype occurred a few times. The chain joins TRBV20-1 to TRBJ2-7; weak D call: TRBD2 (5 bases). V gave up 3 bases and J gave up 2 bases, with 8 bases separating them. Germline V gene lookup returns CDR1 DFQATT and CDR2 SNEGSKA (reference sequence). The CDR3 runs 12 residues. As DNA, the CDR3 is TGCAGTGCTAGCCGGGGTCCCTACGAGCAGTACTTC. Translated: CSASRGPYEQYF.

J is TRBJ2-3 and V is TRBV11-3; D may be TRBD2 (5 bases). The CDR3 runs to 13 residues. Germline CDR1 and CDR2: SGHNT and YENEEA. V was pared by 5 bases and J by 4 bases, with 10 bases between. CDR3 bases: TGTGCCAGCAGCCAGGCGGAGGCAGATACGCAGTATTTT. Amino acids: CASSQAEADTQYF.

The CDR3 sequence: CASSWGPGTSGNEQFF. CDR3 DNA sequence: TGTGCCAGCAGCTGGGGGCCGGGGACTAGCGGTAATGAGCAGTTCTTC. This chain joins TRBV5-6 and TRBJ2-1; 11 nucleotides line up with TRBD2. The length of the CDR3 is 16 residues. Germline CDR1 and CDR2: SGHDT and YYEEEE. V trimming: 3 bases; J trimming: 7 bases; junction bases outside the gene matches: 9.

This clonotype was seen only a few times. The chain employs TRBV12-3 or TRBV12-4 and TRBJ2-4, with D uncertain. The CDR3 covers 12 residues. V gave up 6 bases and J gave up 9 bases, with 12 bases separating them. CDR3 sequence reads: CASSGGVPIQYF. CDR3 sequence (DNA): TGTGCCAGCAGCGGCGGCGTGCCCATTCAGTACTTC.

The genes are TRBV12-3 or TRBV12-4 and TRBJ2-3; 9 nucleotides agree with TRBD2. V lost 5 bases, J lost 2 bases, and 8 bases stayed unmatched. This CDR3 contains 16 residues. Here the CDR3 DNA reads TGTGCCAGCAGTGGGGTTAGCGGGAGCCACACAGATACGCAGTATTTT. Amino acids: CASSGVSGSHTDTQYF.

The chain recombines TRBV6-1 with TRBJ2-7; D remains unclear. Germline values: CDR1 MNHNS, CDR2 SASEGT. This CDR3 region has 14 residues. V was trimmed by 3 bases and J by 5 bases, leaving 14 bases between them. The CDR3 DNA follows: TGTGCCAGCAGTGAGTTTGGGGATCTCCACGAGCAGTACTTC. It is translated as CASSEFGDLHEQYF.

The J gene is TRBJ1-4, the V gene TRBV6-6, with 8 bases lining up with TRBD1. J was trimmed by 7 bases and V by 7 bases; bases with no gene match: 14. The CDR3 consists of 16 residues. Germline loops: CDR1 MNHNY, CDR2 SVGAGI (reference sequence). The CDR3 coding sequence is TGTGCCAGCACCGACCCCGACAGGGGCGAGAGTGAAAAACTGTTTTTT. Its translation is CASTDPDRGESEKLFF.